This record looks at one TCR beta chain sequence and its context. Its target is not known. V was pared by 5 bases and J by 1 base, with 17 bases between. This CDR3 comprises 16 residues. Germline loops: CDR1 LNHDA, CDR2 SQIVND (reference sequence). These data are taken from a study of cytomegalovirus exposure and HLA in healthy donors. About the research overall: The early release's HLA-typed donors yielded 65 million to 85 million unique TCRs.

Amplification used 60 Vbeta primers and 13 Jbeta primers. Assay used: immunoSEQ multiplex PCR; TCRdb lists only in-frame clones, some missing. The sample yields 150,000 to 200,000 clones, about 80% seen once. Study results and caveats: Some public TCRs appeared in many individuals, while most sequences were rare. Another analysis was done later, and it associated approximately 18,000 TCR beta sequences with HLA alleles at 0.05 false discovery rate. Accurate predictions that matched the HLA-A and HLA-B alleles of most subjects were reportedly made from TCR beta sequences.

The receptor's source is a woman aged 40-49 years in good health and CMV-seronegative. The source material was PBMCs. V gene TRBV19 combines with J gene TRBJ1-1; D is unresolved. CDR3 sequence: CASSSWPASGNTEAFF. The CDR3 coding sequence is TGTGCCAGTAGTTCCTGGCCGGCCTCAGGGAACACTGAAGCTTTCTTT.